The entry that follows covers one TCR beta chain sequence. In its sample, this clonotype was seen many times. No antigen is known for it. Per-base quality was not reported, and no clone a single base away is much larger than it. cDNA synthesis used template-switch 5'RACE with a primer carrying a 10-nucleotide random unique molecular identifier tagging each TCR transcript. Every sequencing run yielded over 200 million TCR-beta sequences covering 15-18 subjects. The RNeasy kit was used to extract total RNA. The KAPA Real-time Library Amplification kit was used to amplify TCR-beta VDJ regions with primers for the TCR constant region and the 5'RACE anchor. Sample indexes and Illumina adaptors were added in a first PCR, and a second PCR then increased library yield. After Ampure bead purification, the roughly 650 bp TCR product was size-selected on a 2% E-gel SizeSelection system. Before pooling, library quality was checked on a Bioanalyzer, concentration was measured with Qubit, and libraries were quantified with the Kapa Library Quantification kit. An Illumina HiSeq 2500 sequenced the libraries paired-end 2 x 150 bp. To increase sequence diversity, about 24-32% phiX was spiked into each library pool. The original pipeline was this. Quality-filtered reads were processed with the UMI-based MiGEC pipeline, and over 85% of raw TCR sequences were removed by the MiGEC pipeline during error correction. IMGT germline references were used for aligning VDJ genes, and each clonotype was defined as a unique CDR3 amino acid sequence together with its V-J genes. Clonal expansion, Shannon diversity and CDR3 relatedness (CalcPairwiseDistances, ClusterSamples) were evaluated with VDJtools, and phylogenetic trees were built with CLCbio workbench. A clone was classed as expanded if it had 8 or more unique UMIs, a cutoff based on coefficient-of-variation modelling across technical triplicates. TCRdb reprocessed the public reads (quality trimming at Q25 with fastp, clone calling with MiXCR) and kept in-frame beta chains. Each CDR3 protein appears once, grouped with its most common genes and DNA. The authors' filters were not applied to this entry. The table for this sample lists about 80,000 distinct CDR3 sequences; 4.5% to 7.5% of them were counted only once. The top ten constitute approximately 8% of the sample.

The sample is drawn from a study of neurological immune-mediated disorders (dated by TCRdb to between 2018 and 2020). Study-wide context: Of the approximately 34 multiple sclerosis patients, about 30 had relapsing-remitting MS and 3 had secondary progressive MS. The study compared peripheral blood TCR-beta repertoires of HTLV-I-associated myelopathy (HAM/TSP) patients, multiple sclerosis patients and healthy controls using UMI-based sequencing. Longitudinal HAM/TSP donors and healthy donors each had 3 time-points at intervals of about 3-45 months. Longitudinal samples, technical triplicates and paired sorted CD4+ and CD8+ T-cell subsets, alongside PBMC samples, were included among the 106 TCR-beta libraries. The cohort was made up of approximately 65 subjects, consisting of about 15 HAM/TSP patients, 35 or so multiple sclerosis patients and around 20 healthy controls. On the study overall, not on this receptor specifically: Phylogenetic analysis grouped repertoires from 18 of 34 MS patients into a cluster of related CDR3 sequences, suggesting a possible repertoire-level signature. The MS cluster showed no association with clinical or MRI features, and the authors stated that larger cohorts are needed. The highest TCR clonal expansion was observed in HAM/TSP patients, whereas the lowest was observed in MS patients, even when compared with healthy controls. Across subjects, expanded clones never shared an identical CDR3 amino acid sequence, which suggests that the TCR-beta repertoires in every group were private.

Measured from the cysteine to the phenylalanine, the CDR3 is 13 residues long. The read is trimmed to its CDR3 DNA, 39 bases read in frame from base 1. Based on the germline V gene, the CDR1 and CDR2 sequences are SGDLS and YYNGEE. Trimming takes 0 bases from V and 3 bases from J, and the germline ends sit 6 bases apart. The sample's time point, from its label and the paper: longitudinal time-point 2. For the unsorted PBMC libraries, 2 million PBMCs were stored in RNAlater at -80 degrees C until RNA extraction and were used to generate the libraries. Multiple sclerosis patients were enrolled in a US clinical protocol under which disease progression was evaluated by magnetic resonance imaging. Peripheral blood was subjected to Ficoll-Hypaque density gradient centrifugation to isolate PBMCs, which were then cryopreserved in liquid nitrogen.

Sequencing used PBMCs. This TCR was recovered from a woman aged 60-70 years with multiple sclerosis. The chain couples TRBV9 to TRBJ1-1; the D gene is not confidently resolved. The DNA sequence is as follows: TGTGCCAGCAGCGTAGAGATGCACACTGAAGCTTTCTTT. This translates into CASSVEMHTEAFF.